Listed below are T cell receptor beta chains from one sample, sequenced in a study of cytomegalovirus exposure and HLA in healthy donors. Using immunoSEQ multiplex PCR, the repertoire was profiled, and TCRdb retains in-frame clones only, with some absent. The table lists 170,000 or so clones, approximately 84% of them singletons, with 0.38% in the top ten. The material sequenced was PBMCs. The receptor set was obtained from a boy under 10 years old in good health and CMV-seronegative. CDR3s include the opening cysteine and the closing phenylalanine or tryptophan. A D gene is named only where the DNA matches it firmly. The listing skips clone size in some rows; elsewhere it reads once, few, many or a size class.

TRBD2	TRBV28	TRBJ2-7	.	TGTGCCAGCAGTTTATCAGCGGGGGACTACGAGCAGTACTTC	CASSLSAGDYEQYF
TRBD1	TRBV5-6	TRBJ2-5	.	TGTGCCAGCAGCTTGTTAGGCAGGGGGCGAGAGACCCAGTACTTC	CASSLLGRGRETQYF
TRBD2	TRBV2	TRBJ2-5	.	TGTGCCAGCAGTGGACTAGCGGGGGAGACCCAGTACTTC	CASSGLAGETQYF
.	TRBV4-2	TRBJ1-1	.	TGTGCCAGCAGCCCCTCGGGAGGTGACACTGAAGCTTTCTTT	CASSPSGGDTEAFF
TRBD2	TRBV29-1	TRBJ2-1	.	TGCAGCGTCGCCGGGACTAGCGGGAACCACAATGAGCAGTTCTTC	CSVAGTSGNHNEQFF
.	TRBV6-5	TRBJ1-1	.	TGTGCCAGCAGTTCGGAGGGCGCGGATAATGAAGCTTTCTTT	CASSSEGADNEAFF
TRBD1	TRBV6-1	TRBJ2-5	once	TGTGCCAGCAGTGAAAGGAAGGGGACAGGGGGCGCATTAGAGACCCAGTACTTC	CASSERKGTGGALETQYF
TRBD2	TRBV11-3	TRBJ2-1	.	TGTGCCAGCAGCGGACTAGCGGGTTACAATGAGCAGTTCTTC	CASSGLAGYNEQFF
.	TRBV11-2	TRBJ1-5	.	TGTGCCAGCAGCTTAATTTCTGATCAGCCCCAGCATTTT	CASSLISDQPQHF
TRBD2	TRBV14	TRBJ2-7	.	TGTGCCAGCAGCCAGTTGGGACTAGCGGGAAAGTACTCCTACGAGCAGTACTTC	CASSQLGLAGKYSYEQYF
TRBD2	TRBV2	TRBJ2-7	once	TGTGCCAGCAGACCGGGACTAGGGTACGAGCAGTACTTC	CASRPGLGYEQYF
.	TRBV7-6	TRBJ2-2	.	TGTGCCAGCAGCTTAGCCGACAGCCCGAGCGGGGAGCTGTTTTTT	CASSLADSPSGELFF
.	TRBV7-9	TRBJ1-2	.	TGTGCCAGCAGCCCAGGTCGGTATGGCTACACCTTC	CASSPGRYGYTF
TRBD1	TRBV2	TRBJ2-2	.	TGTGCCAGCAGTGAAGTTACAGGGGGCACCGGGGAGCTGTTTTTT	CASSEVTGGTGELFF
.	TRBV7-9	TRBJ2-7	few	TGTGCCAGCAGCTTACGTGGGCGCTCCTACGAGCAGTACTTC	CASSLRGRSYEQYF
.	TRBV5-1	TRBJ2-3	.	TGCGCCAGCCGGGATCCTGATACGCAGTATTTT	CASRDPDTQYF
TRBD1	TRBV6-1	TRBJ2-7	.	TGTGCCAGCAGTGAAGAGGGACAGACCTACGAGCAGTACTTC	CASSEEGQTYEQYF
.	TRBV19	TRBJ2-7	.	TGTGCCAGTAGCCCGACAGATCCCTACGAGCAGTACTTC	CASSPTDPYEQYF
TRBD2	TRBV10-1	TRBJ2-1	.	TGCGCCAGCAGTAGCGGGCTAGCGGGAGCCGGGGATGAGCAGTTCTTC	CASSSGLAGAGDEQFF
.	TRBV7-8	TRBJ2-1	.	TGTGCCATCTCGTTGAGGGCGGGCGCTGGGCCCCGGAGTGAGCAGTTCTTC	CAISLRAGAGPRSEQFF
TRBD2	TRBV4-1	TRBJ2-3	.	TGCGCCAGCAGCCAGGGGGTCCGCGGGGGGGGAGATACGCAGTATTTT	CASSQGVRGGGDTQYF
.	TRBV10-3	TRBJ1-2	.	TGTGCCATCAGTGTCCAGGGTAACTATGGCTACACCTTC	CAISVQGNYGYTF
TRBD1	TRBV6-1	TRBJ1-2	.	TGTGCCAGCAGAATACAGGGGGGTGGCTACACCTTC	CASRIQGGGYTF
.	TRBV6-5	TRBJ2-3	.	TGTGCCAGCAGTTACGGACAGACAGATACGCAGTATTTT	CASSYGQTDTQYF
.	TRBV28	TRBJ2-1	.	TGTGCCAGCAGTTTCACGGGAGCTCGGTTATCCTACAATGAGCAGTTCTTC	CASSFTGARLSYNEQFF
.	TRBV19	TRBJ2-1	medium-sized	TGTGCCAGTAGGCCCGACAGCTACAATGAGCAGTTCTTC	CASRPDSYNEQFF
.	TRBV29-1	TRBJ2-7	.	TGCAGCGTTGGGGGACATACCTCCTACGAGCAGTACTTC	CSVGGHTSYEQYF
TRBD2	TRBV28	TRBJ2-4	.	TGTGCCAGCAGTTTATCGCTAGCGGGAGGGCCGTGGACCAAAAACATTCAGTACTTC	CASSLSLAGGPWTKNIQYF
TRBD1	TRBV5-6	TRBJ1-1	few	TGTGCCAGCAGCTTGCAGGGGGTGATCACTGAAGCTTTCTTT	CASSLQGVITEAFF
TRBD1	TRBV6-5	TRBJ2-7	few	TGTGCCAGCAGTCGGACAGGGGGCGAGCAGTACTTC	CASSRTGGEQYF
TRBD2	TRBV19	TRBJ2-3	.	TGTGCCAGTAAAAGGTCAGGGCAGAGCGTGGGGGGGTTCACAGATACGCAGTATTTT	CASKRSGQSVGGFTDTQYF
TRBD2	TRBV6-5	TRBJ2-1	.	TGTGCCAGCAGTTACCACCCTAGCGGGAGGGCCAATGAGCAGTTCTTC	CASSYHPSGRANEQFF
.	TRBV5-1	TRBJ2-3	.	TGCGCCAGCAGCTTGGCCCTAGCGAGGGGTGGAGATACGCAGTATTTT	CASSLALARGGDTQYF
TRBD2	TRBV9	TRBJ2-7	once	TGTGCCAGCAGCGTACTAAGCGGGGAGGGCTACGAGCAGTACTTC	CASSVLSGEGYEQYF
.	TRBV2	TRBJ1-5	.	TGTGCCAGCAGTCACTCGGACAGTAATCAGCCCCAGCATTTT	CASSHSDSNQPQHF